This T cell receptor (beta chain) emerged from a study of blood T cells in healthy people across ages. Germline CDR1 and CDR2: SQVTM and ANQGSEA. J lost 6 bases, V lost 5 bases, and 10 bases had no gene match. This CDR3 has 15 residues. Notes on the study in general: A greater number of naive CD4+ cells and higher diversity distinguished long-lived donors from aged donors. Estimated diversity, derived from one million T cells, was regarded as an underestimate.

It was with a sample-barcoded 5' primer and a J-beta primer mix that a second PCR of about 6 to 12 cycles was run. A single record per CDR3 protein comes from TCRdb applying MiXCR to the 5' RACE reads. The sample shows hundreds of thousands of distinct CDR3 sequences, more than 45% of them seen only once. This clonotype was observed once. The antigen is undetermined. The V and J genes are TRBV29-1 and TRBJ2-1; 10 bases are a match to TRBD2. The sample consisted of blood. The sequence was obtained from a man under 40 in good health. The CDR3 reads CSVRSGTSESNEQFF. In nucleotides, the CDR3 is TGCAGCGTTCGGTCGGGGACTAGCGAGTCCAATGAGCAGTTCTTC.